This T cell receptor (beta chain) emerged from a study of T-cell reconstitution after alpha-beta-depleted transplantation in children. The TCRbeta library was prepared with unique molecular identifiers. TCRdb fed the PCR reads into MiXCR, producing one record per CDR3 protein. Among some 8,200 distinct CDR3 sequences listed, more than 9.5% were seen once. This CDR3 is built from 15 residues. V lost 0 bases, J lost 5 bases, and 11 bases lay in between. The V gene's germline CDR1 is MGHRA and CDR2 YSYEKL. This clonotype was found many times. The rearrangement joins TRBV4-1 to TRBJ1-5; D gene unclear. The clonotype was recovered from a patient under 10 years old who had a stem cell transplant for inherited bone marrow failure, so the T cells may come from the graft donor. This sample comprised PBMCs, mostly from graft donor cells, obtained 60 days after TCRalphabeta/CD19-depleted stem cell transplant. CDR3 bases: TGCGCCAGCAGCCAAGATAATGGACCTTATCAGCCCCAGCATTTT. The encoded protein is CASSQDNGPYQPQHF.